Below are 7 T cell receptor beta chains sequenced from a single sample in a study of PD-1 blockade in classical Hodgkin lymphoma. TCRdb's copy holds only in-frame clones and misses some; the assay was immunoSEQ multiplex PCR. The top ten clones hold over 8% of a sample with 90,000 to 100,000 clones, around 80% of them seen once. Time point denoted: cycle 4 day 1 (C4D1), after 5 to 7 weeks of nivolumab. All patients experienced relapse after autologous stem cell transplantation, and brentuximab vedotin exposure was variable. This sample comprised peripheral blood mononuclear cells (PBMCs), obtained before the fourth cycle of nivolumab. These receptors all stem from a human donor with classical Hodgkin lymphoma.

This rearrangement joins TRBV7-9 to TRBJ2-3; 9 nucleotides align to TRBD1. The junction had 6 bases not matched to a gene; V was cut back by 5 bases and J by 6 bases. Germline V CDR1 and CDR2: SEHNR, FQNEAQ (reference sequence). The CDR3 has 14 residues. This chain's CDR3 is CASSQGQGVDTQYF. The CDR3, as DNA: TGTGCCAGCAGCCAGGGACAGGGAGTCGATACGCAGTATTTT.

The V gene is TRBV28, the J gene TRBJ1-1, with D maybe TRBD1 (6 bases). Trimming took 3 bases from V and 0 from J, leaving 14 bases between them. The CDR3 spans 16 residues. From germline, CDR1 is MDHEN and CDR2 SYDVKM. For the CDR3, the DNA is TGTGCCAGCAGTTTTCGGATAAGGGGGATGAACACTGAAGCTTTCTTT. Translating gives CASSFRIRGMNTEAFF.

CDR3 nucleotides: TGTGCCAGCAGTTACGGGGCCAATCAAGAGACCCAGTACTTC. Its protein product is CASSYGANQETQYF. The gene calls are TRBV6-5 and TRBJ2-5, with D maybe TRBD1 (5 bases). Deletions cut 2 bases from V and 2 bases from J, with 9 bases between. In germline, CDR1 is MNHEY, CDR2 SVGAGI. The CDR3 is 14 amino acids.

The rearrangement joins TRBV27 to TRBJ1-5; D gene ambiguous. Germline CDR1 MNHEY, CDR2 SMNVEV (reference sequence). The V end lost 5 bases, the J end lost 1 base, and 9 bases lay between the germline ends. The CDR3 covers 14 residues. DNA of the CDR3: TGTGCCAGCAGTGTGGGGATCAGCAATCAGCCCCAGCATTTT. Residues: CASSVGISNQPQHF.

V gene TRBV20-1 combines with J gene TRBJ2-7; D unclear. The germline V gene encodes CDR1 DFQATT and CDR2 SNEGSKA (reference sequence). The CDR3 sequence is 11 residues long. Trimming took off 0 bases at V and 2 bases at J, with 2 bases between the two ends. DNA for the CDR3: TGCAGTGCTAGAGAGGCCTACGAGCAGTACTTC. Its protein product is CSAREAYEQYF.

This clone has a handful of counts. This sequence joins TRBV19 and TRBJ1-5; D might be TRBD1 (5 bases). V lost 3 bases and J lost 9, with 18 bases in between. Germline lookup yields CDR1 LNHDA and CDR2 SQIVND (reference sequence). This CDR3 is built from 15 residues. As DNA, the CDR3 is TGTGCCAGTAGTATCTCCGGGACGGAGGTCCTGCCCCAGCATTTT. This translates into CASSISGTEVLPQHF.

V gene TRBV9 combines with J gene TRBJ2-1; 12 bases match TRBD2. In germline, CDR1 is SGDLS, CDR2 YYNGEE. The CDR3 is 16 residues long. V lost 4 bases and J lost 4; bases outside the gene matches: 6. CDR3 coding DNA: TGTGCCAGCAGCCCACTAGCGGGGGGCCTTTACAATGAGCAGTTCTTC. Amino acid sequence: CASSPLAGGLYNEQFF.